This record concerns one TCR beta chain sequence. The protocol was immunoSEQ multiplex PCR, while the TCRdb copy is restricted to in-frame clones and leaves out a portion. The sample holds over 2 million clones; roughly 94% are singletons and the top ten take approximately 0.13%. The CDR3 runs 16 residues. Germline assignment: CDR1 MGHRA and CDR2 YSYEKL. The ends lost 2 bases at V and 4 bases at J; junction bases unmatched: 10. This record comes from a study of shared clonotypes between healthy human individuals. The receptor comes from a man younger than 35 in good health. Sequencing was done on a sample of naive CD4+ T cells sorted from blood. Subset in this sample: CD45RA+ positively selected. This chain uses TRBV4-1 with TRBJ1-2, with 7 bases matching TRBD1. The CDR3 DNA sequence: TGCGCCAGCAGCCAATTTATCGGGACAGACCTCTATGGCTACACCTTC. This sequence encodes CASSQFIGTDLYGYTF.